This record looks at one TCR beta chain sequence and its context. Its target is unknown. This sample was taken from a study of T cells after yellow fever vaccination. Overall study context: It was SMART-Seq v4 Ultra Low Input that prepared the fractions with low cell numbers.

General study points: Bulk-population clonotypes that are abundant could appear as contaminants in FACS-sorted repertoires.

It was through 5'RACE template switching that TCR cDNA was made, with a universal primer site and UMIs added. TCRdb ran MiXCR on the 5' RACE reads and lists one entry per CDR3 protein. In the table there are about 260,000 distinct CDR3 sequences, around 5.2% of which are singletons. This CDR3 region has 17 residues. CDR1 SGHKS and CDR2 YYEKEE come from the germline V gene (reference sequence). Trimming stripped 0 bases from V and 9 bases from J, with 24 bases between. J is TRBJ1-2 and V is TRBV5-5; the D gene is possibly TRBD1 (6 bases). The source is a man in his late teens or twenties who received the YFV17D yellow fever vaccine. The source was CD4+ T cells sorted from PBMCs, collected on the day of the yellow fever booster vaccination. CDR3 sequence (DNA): TGTGCCAGCAGCTTGGACAGGGCGCTTGACGGTTTTTATCGCTACACCTTC. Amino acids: CASSLDRALDGFYRYTF.